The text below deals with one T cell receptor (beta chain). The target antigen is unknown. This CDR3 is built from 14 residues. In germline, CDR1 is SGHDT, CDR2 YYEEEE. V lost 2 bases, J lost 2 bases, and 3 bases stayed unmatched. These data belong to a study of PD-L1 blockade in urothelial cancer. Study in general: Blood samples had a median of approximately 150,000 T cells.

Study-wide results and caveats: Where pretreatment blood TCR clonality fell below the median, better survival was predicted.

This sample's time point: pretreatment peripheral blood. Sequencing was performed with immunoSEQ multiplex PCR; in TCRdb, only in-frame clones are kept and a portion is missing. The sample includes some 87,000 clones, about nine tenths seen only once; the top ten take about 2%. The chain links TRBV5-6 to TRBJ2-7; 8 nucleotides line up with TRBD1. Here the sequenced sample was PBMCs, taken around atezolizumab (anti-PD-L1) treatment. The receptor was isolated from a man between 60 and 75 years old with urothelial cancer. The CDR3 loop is CASSLGRGPYEQYF. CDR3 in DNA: TGTGCCAGCAGCTTAGGCAGGGGGCCCTACGAGCAGTACTTC.